This T cell receptor (beta chain) is drawn from a study of identical twins. Study results and caveats: Sequences that were out-of-frame, alpha and twin-shared displayed an excess of low generation probability.

Remarks on this clonotype: What it binds is not known.

Unique molecular identifiers were present on cDNA, and template switching added a universal primer site. TCRdb reprocessed the 5' RACE reads with MiXCR, giving one entry per CDR3 protein. The data hold 200,000 to 250,000 distinct CDR3 sequences, with around 8% observed a single time. The ends lost 3 bases at V and 4 bases at J; junction bases unmatched: 2. The CDR3 length is 14 residues. Germline assignment: CDR1 SGHVS and CDR2 FNYEAQ. The data also belong to a second study, concerning yellow fever vaccine responses in identical twins.

The chain recombines TRBV7-6 with TRBJ2-2, with 7 bases aligning to TRBD1. The receptor's source is a woman aged 18-35 years in good health. The sequenced sample consisted of memory (CD45RO+) T cells sorted from blood. The CDR3 is CASSFRQGTGELFF. The CDR3 DNA follows: TGTGCCAGCAGCTTTCGACAGGGCACCGGGGAGCTGTTTTTT.